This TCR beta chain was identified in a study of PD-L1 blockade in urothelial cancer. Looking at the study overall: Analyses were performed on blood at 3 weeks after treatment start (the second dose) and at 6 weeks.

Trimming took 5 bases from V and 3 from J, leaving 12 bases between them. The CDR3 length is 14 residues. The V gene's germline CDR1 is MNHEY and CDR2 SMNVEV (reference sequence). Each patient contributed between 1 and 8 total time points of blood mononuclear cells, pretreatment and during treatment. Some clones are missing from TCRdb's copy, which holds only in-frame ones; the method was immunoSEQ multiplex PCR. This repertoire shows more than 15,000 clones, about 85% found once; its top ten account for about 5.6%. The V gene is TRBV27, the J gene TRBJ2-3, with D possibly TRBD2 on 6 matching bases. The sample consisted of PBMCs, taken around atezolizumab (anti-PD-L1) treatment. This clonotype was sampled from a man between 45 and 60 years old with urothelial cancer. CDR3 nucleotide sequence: TGTGCCAGCAGTCGGCTAGCGCAGACAGATACGCAGTATTTT. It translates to CASSRLAQTDTQYF.